This passage covers 4 T cell receptor beta chains from one sample sequenced in a study of beta chain features in type 1 diabetes. Which antigens these TCRs recognize remains unknown. Study-wide results and caveats: In all four CD4+ subsets, TCRB CDR3 length was significantly, moderately reduced in type 1 diabetes.

The entirety of the isolated RNA underwent reverse transcription, so expressed TCRB transcripts were sequenced. Produced via immunoSEQ multiplex PCR; TCRdb's table is partial and in-frame only. The sample carries hundreds of thousands of clones, approximately 15% recorded once. Sequences were obtained from naive CD4+ T cells from blood. The receptors derive from a young man with type 1 diabetes.

This clone was seen only a few times. The chain is built from TRBV7-2 and TRBJ2-1, with no clear D. Germline values: CDR1 SGHTA, CDR2 FQGNSA. This CDR3 has 12 amino acids. Trimming took 3 bases from V and 7 from J, leaving 7 bases between them. The CDR3 is CASSFARNEQFF. The CDR3 coding sequence is TGTGCCAGCAGCTTTGCTAGGAATGAGCAGTTCTTC.

The V call is TRBV27, the J call TRBJ2-5; tentative D call: TRBD2 (6 bases). Trimming shortened V by 5 bases and J by 4 bases, and 23 bases separated the two germline ends. CDR3 length: 17 amino acids. Looked up from germline, CDR1 is MNHEY and CDR2 is SMNVEV (reference sequence). Here the CDR3 DNA reads TGTGCCAGCAGTCCCCAATTTGGGATAAGGGGAGGAGAGACCCAGTACTTC. Amino acids: CASSPQFGIRGGETQYF.

The CDR3 DNA follows: TGCGCCAGCAGCCCCTTCCTAGCGGGGGTAGCAGATACGCAGTATTTT. This encodes CASSPFLAGVADTQYF. V and J are TRBV5-1 and TRBJ2-3, with 10 positions matching TRBD2. CDR1 and CDR2 from the germline V gene are SGHRS and YFSETQ. Unmatched junction bases numbered 9, after V lost 4 bases and J lost 4 bases. The CDR3 is 16 residues long.

This clone was counted between two and nine times. One end of the junction fails to match germline, which may point to a read error. The gene calls are TRBV27 and TRBJ2-7; perhaps TRBD1 as D (6 bases). The CDR3 consists of 15 residues. The germline V gene has CDR1 MNHEY and CDR2 SMNVEV (reference sequence). The CDR3 nucleotides read TGTGCCAGCAGTCCCCTGACAGGTGCCTCCCACGAGCAGTACTTC. Translation gives CASSPLTGASHEQYF.